Included here is one T cell receptor (beta chain) sequence, with context. The sample comes from a study of control samples from healthy donors and cancer patients. Method: immunoSEQ multiplex PCR; TCRdb's copy keeps in-frame clones and lacks some. The repertoire holds about 100,000 clones, with 87% as singletons. This clonotype originated in a woman in her forties or fifties in good health. Sample: blood.

CDR3 sequence reads: CASSPPFKLDGYTF. The CDR3 DNA follows: TGTGCCAGCAGCCCTCCATTCAAATTGGATGGCTACACCTTC. The gene calls are TRBV7-8 and TRBJ1-2; D uncertain. The CDR3 is 14 residues long. The germline V and J ends were trimmed by 5 bases and 6 bases, with 16 bases remaining between them. Per the germline V gene, CDR1 is SGHVS and CDR2 is FQNEAQ.